This entry lists 10 T cell receptor beta chains sequenced from one sample in a study of radiation and T cells in renal cell carcinoma (dated by TCRdb to the early 2020s). Library creation used the immunoSEQ multiplex PCR assay. TCRdb provides this immuneACCESS table in a form limited to in-frame rearrangements. Some clones are lacking; in checked studies, under half of them reflect an unresolved V gene, and why the rest are absent is not known. The sample table contains more than 95,000 clones; only one count was recorded for approximately 85% of them. Clones ranked in the top ten supply approximately 6.3% of the sample. What this sample's time point label stands for: blood 2 weeks post-SBRT. The treatment or condition label corresponds to: 15 Gy SBRT to primary tumor, nephrectomy 4 weeks later. The specimen comprised blood, sampled from a patient whose treatment included radiotherapy and nephrectomy. Receptor source: a middle-aged man with renal cell carcinoma.

J is TRBJ2-7 and V is TRBV12-5; D might be TRBD1 (5 bases). CDR1 LGHNT and CDR2 FRNRAP come from the germline V gene. Trimming stripped 2 bases from V and 6 bases from J, with 23 bases between. CDR3 length: 17 amino acids. CDR3 amino acids: CASGLRWQGPNPSEQYF. DNA of the CDR3: TGTGCTAGTGGTTTGAGATGGCAGGGCCCAAACCCGTCCGAGCAGTACTTC.

The genes are TRBV29-1 and TRBJ2-7; TRBD1 is a possible D gene (6 bases). Germline V gene lookup returns CDR1 SQVTM and CDR2 ANQGSEA. The CDR3 runs 17 residues. The V end lost 4 bases, the J end lost 6 bases, and 28 bases lay between the germline ends. The CDR3 bases are TGCAGCGTTGGACAACCAGGGGCCGAGACACACCCCTTCGAGCAGTACTTC. Its translation: CSVGQPGAETHPFEQYF.

This clone came up a few times. The genes are TRBV19 and TRBJ1-5; 9 bases line up with TRBD1. V was clipped by 11 bases and J by 2 bases; unmatched bases: 19. The CDR3 sequence is 18 residues long. Germline V gene lookup returns CDR1 LNHDA and CDR2 SQIVND (reference sequence). The CDR3 region has the DNA TGTGCCCCTAAAATACAGGGGGCCCTTACACGTCGCAATCAGCCCCAGCATTTT. This gives the protein CAPKIQGALTRRNQPQHF.

This clone was picked up many times. The chain links TRBV5-1 to TRBJ1-1; 8 nucleotides match TRBD1. The V gene end was trimmed by 3 bases and the J gene end by 4 bases; junction bases not matched to a gene: 8. Looked up from germline, CDR1 is SGHRS and CDR2 is YFSETQ. The length of the CDR3 is 15 residues. The CDR3 reads CASSSQGATGTEAFF. Here the CDR3 DNA reads TGCGCCAGCAGCTCCCAGGGGGCGACGGGCACTGAAGCTTTCTTT.

V is TRBV6-4 and J is TRBJ1-1; D call uncertain. Germline CDR1 reads MRHNA; CDR2 reads SNTAGT. The ends were cut back, 4 bases at V and 3 bases at J, with 9 bases in the middle. CDR3 size: 13 residues. DNA of the CDR3: TGTGCCAGCAGTGTTGGGTTGGACACTGAAGCTTTCTTT. This sequence encodes CASSVGLDTEAFF.

The gene calls are TRBV6-5 and TRBJ2-1; 8 bases agree with TRBD1. Germline CDR1 is MNHEY and CDR2 is SVGAGI. There are 15 residues in the CDR3. V was pared by 2 bases and J by 10 bases, with 10 bases of the junction left unmatched. CDR3 bases: TGTGCCAGCAGTTACACCCAACGTGGACAGGGAGAGCAGTTCTTC. This gives the protein CASSYTQRGQGEQFF.

The CDR3 DNA reads TGTGCCAGCAGCCGAGGAGGGGGGCCCCCCGGGGAGCTGTTTTTT. Translating gives CASSRGGGPPGELFF. The chain combines TRBV11-2 with TRBJ2-2; D could derive from TRBD1 or TRBD2 (6 bases each). Germline CDR1 is SGHAT and CDR2 is FQNNGV. The V end was cut by 5 bases, the J end by 6 bases, with 16 bases between. The CDR3 has 15 amino acids.

The chain links TRBV18 to TRBJ2-7; D is ambiguous. Trimming took 6 bases from V and 1 from J, leaving 13 bases between them. The CDR3 totals 14 residues. The germline V gene has CDR1 KGHSH and CDR2 LQKENI. The CDR3 loop reads CASSRLPGSYEQYF. Written as DNA, the CDR3 is TGTGCCAGCTCGCGCCTACCGGGTTCCTACGAGCAGTACTTC.

The chain is built from TRBV7-9 and TRBJ2-1; the D is unclear. Germline CDR1 is SEHNR and CDR2 is FQNEAQ (reference sequence). Deletions cut 4 bases from V and 12 bases from J, with 19 bases between. This CDR3 has 14 residues. CDR3 nucleotide sequence: TGTGCCAGCAGCTCCTCTACCAACACGCTAGGGCAGTTCTTC. Translation gives CASSSSTNTLGQFF.

The chain carries TRBV29-1 and TRBJ2-3, with a weak D call TRBD2 (6 bases). The V gene lost 2 bases and the J gene lost 1 base, with 10 bases spanning the gap. The CDR3 contains 14 residues. The germline gives CDR1 SQVTM, CDR2 ANQGSEA. This CDR3 reads CSVELQRGTDTQYF. DNA of the CDR3: TGCAGCGTTGAACTCCAGCGGGGCACAGATACGCAGTATTTT.